A selection of T cell receptor beta chains follows, all from one sample in a study of blood T cell repertoires in COVID-19. Assay used: immunoSEQ multiplex PCR; TCRdb lists only in-frame clones, some missing. The profile shows under 40,000 clones, about 78% of them singletons. The sample comprised peripheral blood. The receptor set was obtained from a woman aged 55 to 70 with acute or convalescent COVID-19. CDR3s include the opening cysteine and the closing phenylalanine or tryptophan. Fields, in order: V gene, J gene, clone size, D gene, CDR3 protein, CDR3 DNA. The D gene is left open where the match is weak. Clone sizes are given selectively: once, few, many, or a class where the clone is expanded.

>TRBV7-9|TRBJ2-4|.|TRBD2
CASSPLSGGPNVAKNIQYF
TGTGCCAGCAGCCCTCTTAGCGGGGGGCCGAACGTAGCCAAAAACATTCAGTACTTC
>TRBV27|TRBJ2-5|.|.
CASSWGGAQETQYF
TGTGCCAGTTCCTGGGGGGGGGCACAAGAGACCCAGTACTTC
>TRBV19|TRBJ1-4|.|.
CASSVQGGTNEKLFF
TGTGCCAGTAGTGTGCAGGGTGGAACTAATGAAAAACTGTTTTTT
>TRBV5-6|TRBJ2-1|.|.
CASSLGYLSPGNEQFF
TGTGCCAGCAGCTTGGGTTACCTTTCGCCGGGGAATGAGCAGTTCTTC
>TRBV9|TRBJ2-5|.|.
CASSVGASETQYF
TGTGCCAGCAGCGTAGGAGCGTCAGAGACCCAGTACTTC
>TRBV5-6|TRBJ1-2|.|TRBD1
CASSYQGENYGYTF
TGTGCCAGCAGCTATCAGGGGGAGAACTATGGCTACACCTTC
>TRBV30|TRBJ1-3|once|TRBD1
CAWSAGDSSGNTIYF
TGTGCCTGGAGTGCCGGGGACAGCTCTGGAAACACCATATATTTT
>TRBV6-1|TRBJ1-1|few|.
CASSEWRGNTEAFF
TGTGCCAGCAGTGAATGGCGGGGGAACACTGAAGCTTTCTTT
>TRBV27|TRBJ2-7|.|TRBD2
CASSPGLGYEQYF
TGTGCCAGCAGTCCGGGACTAGGCTACGAGCAGTACTTC
>TRBV5-5|TRBJ2-3|.|.
CASSRVGAVGNADTQYF
TGTGCCAGCAGCAGGGTAGGGGCCGTTGGGAATGCAGATACGCAGTATTTT
>TRBV3-1/TRBV3-2|TRBJ1-6|.|TRBD1
CASSRDSYNSPLHF
TGTGCCAGCAGCCGGGACAGTTATAATTCACCCCTCCACTTT
>TRBV6-4|TRBJ1-2|.|.
CASSPTFDKGYTF
TGTGCCAGCAGTCCTACCTTTGACAAAGGCTACACCTTC
>TRBV29-1|TRBJ1-1|.|.
CSVAPTGGATEAFF
TGCAGCGTCGCTCCGACGGGGGGTGCGACTGAAGCTTTCTTT
>TRBV9|TRBJ1-5|few|.
CASSVDGGGSNQPQHF
TGTGCCAGCAGCGTAGATGGTGGGGGGTCCAATCAGCCCCAGCATTTT
>TRBV9|TRBJ2-1|.|TRBD2
CASSPLRGDHNEQFF
TGTGCCAGCAGCCCCTTGCGGGGGGACCACAATGAGCAGTTCTTC